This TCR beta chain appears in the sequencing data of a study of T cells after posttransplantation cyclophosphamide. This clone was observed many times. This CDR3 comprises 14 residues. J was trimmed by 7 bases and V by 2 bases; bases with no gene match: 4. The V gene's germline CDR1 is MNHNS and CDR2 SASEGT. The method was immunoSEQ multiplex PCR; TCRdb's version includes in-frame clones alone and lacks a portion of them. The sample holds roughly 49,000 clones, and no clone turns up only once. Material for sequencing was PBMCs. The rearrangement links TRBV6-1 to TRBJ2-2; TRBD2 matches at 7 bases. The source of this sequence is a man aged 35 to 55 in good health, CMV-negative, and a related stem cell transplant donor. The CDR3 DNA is TGTGCCAGCAGTGAAACCGGGGAGGGCGGGGAGCTGTTTTTT. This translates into CASSETGEGGELFF.